Each of the 17 T cell receptor beta chains below was sequenced from the same sample in a study of prognosis after radiotherapy for stage I lung cancer. Starting from genomic DNA, TCR beta CDR3 was amplified through two-round multiplex PCR. First-round PCR amplification was performed with primers specific to each TRBV and TRBJ gene. Via MiXCR, TCRdb re-called the multiplex PCR reads, giving one row per CDR3 protein. The table records under 30,000 distinct CDR3 sequences, around 30% of them present only once. Sample: PBMCs, taken before or after stereotactic body radiation therapy (not recorded which). The receptors shown here come from a donor at least 50 years old with non-small cell lung cancer.

This clonotype appeared many times. The chain joins TRBV19 to TRBJ2-1; D is possibly TRBD1 or TRBD2 (6 bases each). Trimming cost V 6 bases and J 5 bases, with 23 bases left between them. The germline V gene encodes CDR1 LNHDA and CDR2 SQIVND (reference sequence). This CDR3 has 17 amino acids. CDR3 coding DNA: TGTGCCAGTAGATCCTCGCGGGGCAGGGGAGGCAACAATGAGCAGTTCTTC. Translation: CASRSSRGRGGNNEQFF.

V is TRBV3-1 and J is TRBJ1-2, with 7 bases aligning to TRBD1. Losses at the gene ends were 1 base for V and 7 bases for J; bases not matched to a gene: 3. The germline CDR1 and CDR2 sequences are LGHDT and YNNKEL (reference sequence). This CDR3 comprises 13 residues. CDR3 DNA: TGTGCCAGCAGCCAAGTTCAGGGGGTTGGCTACACCTTC. Protein: CASSQVQGVGYTF.

Ten or more counts support this clonotype. The chain has TRBV5-1 and TRBJ2-7, with TRBD1 identical over 7 bases. J gave up 5 bases and V 5 bases, and 10 bases lay outside the gene matches. Germline V gene data show CDR1 as SGHRS and CDR2 as YFSETQ. This CDR3 has 14 amino acids. The chain's CDR3 is CASRPGTVHHEQYF. CDR3 bases: TGCGCCAGCAGACCCGGGACAGTCCACCACGAGCAGTACTTC.

This clonotype was detected many times. The chain joins TRBV4-2 to TRBJ2-1; D not resolved. V was clipped by 1 base and J by 6 bases, with 10 bases between them. The germline gives CDR1 LGHNA, CDR2 YNFKEQ. CDR3 length equals 14 residues. The chain's CDR3 is CASSQGTGPNEQFF. CDR3 DNA: TGTGCCAGCAGCCAAGGAACTGGCCCCAATGAGCAGTTCTTC.

Note on this clonotype: A much bigger clone sits one base away, suggesting this may be a read error. This chain joins TRBV2 and TRBJ1-5; TRBD1 aligns across 8 bases. V lost 6 bases to trimming and J lost 2 bases; unmatched junction nucleotides: 12. The length of the CDR3 is 17 residues. Germline V gene sequence: CDR1 SNHLY, CDR2 FYNNEI. Written as DNA, the CDR3 is TGTGCCAGCAGACCCCCGGGGGACAGGTGCGGCAATCAGCCCCAGCATTTT. Amino acid sequence: CASRPPGDRCGNQPQHF.

Of note for this clonotype: A much larger clone lies one base from this, so it may be a read error. This chain uses TRBV5-6 with TRBJ2-1; TRBD1 aligns across 8 bases. Unmatched junction bases numbered 7, after V lost 4 bases and J lost 4 bases. The germline V gene encodes CDR1 SGHDT and CDR2 YYEEEE. CDR3 length: 15 amino acids. CDR3 DNA: TGTGCCAGCAGCAGGACAGGGCAGTCTTACAATGAGCAGTTCTTC. Translating gives CASSRTGQSYNEQFF.

This clonotype was counted at least ten times. The chain links TRBV5-1 to TRBJ2-2, with 12 bases identical to TRBD2. Germline CDR1 reads SGHRS; CDR2 reads YFSETQ. J lost 1 base, V lost 4 bases, and 5 bases had no gene match. CDR3 length: 17 amino acids. CDR3 loop: CASSPLAGGLNTGELFF. The CDR3 nucleotides are TGCGCCAGCAGCCCACTAGCGGGGGGCTTGAACACCGGGGAGCTGTTTTTT. Complete variable domain (other parts from reference TRBV5-1 and TRBJ2-2): KAGVTQTPRYLIKTRGQQVTLSCSPISGHRSVSWYQQTPGQGLQFLFEYFSETQRNKGNFPGRFSGRQFSNSRSEMNVSTLELGDSALYLCASSPLAGGLNTGELFFGEGSRLTVL.

This clonotype was found many times. The rearrangement links TRBV20-1 to TRBJ2-5, with D tentatively TRBD1 (6 bases). The germline V and J ends were trimmed by 5 bases and 0 bases, with 13 bases remaining between them. This CDR3 is 14 amino acids long. Looked up from germline, CDR1 is DFQATT and CDR2 is SNEGSKA (reference sequence). The CDR3 spells CSALDSQYQETQYF. The CDR3 bases are TGCAGTGCTTTGGACAGCCAGTACCAAGAGACCCAGTACTTC.

A note on this clonotype: A far larger clone is a single base away, which makes a read error likely. The J gene is TRBJ2-7, the V gene TRBV28; perhaps TRBD1 as D (5 bases). V lost 7 bases and J 7 bases, leaving 14 bases between the germline ends. CDR3 length: 12 amino acids. Germline CDR1 reads MDHEN; CDR2 reads SYDVKM. CDR3 sequence reads: CASKPTGGEQYF. CDR3 coding DNA: TGTGCCAGCAAACCTACAGGTGGGGAGCAGTACTTC. Full variable domain (outside the CDR3, taken from reference TRBV28 and TRBJ2-7): DVKVTQSSRYLVKRTGEKVFLECVQDMDHENMFWYRQDPGLGLRLIYFSYDVKMKEKGDIPEGYSVSREKKERFSLILESASTNQTSMYLCASKPTGGEQYFGPGTRLTVT.

Concerning this clonotype itself: Given a much more abundant clone one base away, this may be a read error. The gene calls are TRBV7-9 and TRBJ2-1, with D maybe TRBD1 (6 bases). The CDR3 spans 14 residues. Germline V gene data show CDR1 as SEHNR and CDR2 as FQNEAQ (reference sequence). CDR3 DNA: TGTGCCAGCAGCCCGCGGACAGCGTACAGTGAGCAGTTCTTC. Protein sequence: CASSPRTAYSEQFF.

This clonotype was observed many times. The rearrangement joins TRBV20-1 to TRBJ2-3; 10 bases are a match to TRBD2. V was pared by 8 bases and J by 4 bases, with 9 bases of the junction left unmatched. In germline, CDR1 is DFQATT, CDR2 SNEGSKA (reference sequence). The CDR3 runs 14 residues. CDR3 bases: TGCAGTCTTATTAGCGGGGGGTTCTCAGATACGCAGTATTTT. Translation gives CSLISGGFSDTQYF.

This clonotype was observed many times. In nucleotides, the CDR3 is TGTGCCAGCAGCTTGCACACCGGGGAGCTGTTTTTT. Protein: CASSLHTGELFF. This chain joins TRBV11-3 and TRBJ2-2, with unresolved D. The CDR3 is 12 amino acids. The V and J ends lost 3 bases and 3 bases respectively, with 2 bases between them. Germline loops: CDR1 SGHNT, CDR2 YENEEA.

At least ten counts were recorded for this clonotype. The chain is built from TRBV2 and TRBJ2-2; 9 nucleotides align to TRBD1. V lost 8 bases and J lost 5; bases outside the gene matches: 9. Germline loops: CDR1 SNHLY, CDR2 FYNNEI. CDR3 size: 15 residues. The CDR3 bases are TGTGCCAGCGCGAGGGGACAGGGAGGAACCGGGGAGCTGTTTTTT. This gives the protein CASARGQGGTGELFF.

About this clonotype: One end of the junction is discordant with germline, which a read error may explain. The chain carries TRBV27 and TRBJ2-7; 8 positions match TRBD2. Germline CDR1 and CDR2: MNHEY and SMNVEV (reference sequence). The CDR3 spans 16 residues. The CDR3, as DNA: TGTGCCAGCAGTTATACCGGGACTAGAGGGGCCTACGAGCAGTGCTTC. Encoded protein: CASSYTGTRGAYEQCF.

This clonotype has ten or more counts. J is TRBJ2-1 and V is TRBV19, with D unclear. Trimming took 2 bases from V and 0 from J, leaving 8 bases between them. Germline assignment: CDR1 LNHDA and CDR2 SQIVND (reference sequence). The CDR3 has 15 amino acids. The chain's CDR3 is CASSIRESSYNEQFF. CDR3 nucleotide sequence: TGTGCCAGTAGTATAAGAGAGAGCTCCTACAATGAGCAGTTCTTC.

This clonotype has at least ten counts. DNA for the CDR3: TGCAGTGCACCGCTAGGCGGGGTGTCTGAAGATACGCAGTATTTT. Residues: CSAPLGGVSEDTQYF. The V and J genes are TRBV20-1 and TRBJ2-3, with a possible D match to TRBD2 (6 bases). CDR3 length: 15 amino acids. Trimming pared 6 bases from V and 5 bases from J, leaving 21 bases between. Looked up from germline, CDR1 is DFQATT and CDR2 is SNEGSKA (reference sequence).

Ten or more counts support this clonotype. This chain uses TRBV28 with TRBJ2-3; TRBD2 might be the D (6 bases). Germline lookup yields CDR1 MDHEN and CDR2 SYDVKM. V was shortened by 3 bases and J by 9 bases, with 13 bases between the two germline ends. This CDR3 region has 13 residues. Here the CDR3 DNA reads TGTGCCAGCAGTTTTTCCGGGGGATGGACGCAGTATTTT. This codes for CASSFSGGWTQYF.